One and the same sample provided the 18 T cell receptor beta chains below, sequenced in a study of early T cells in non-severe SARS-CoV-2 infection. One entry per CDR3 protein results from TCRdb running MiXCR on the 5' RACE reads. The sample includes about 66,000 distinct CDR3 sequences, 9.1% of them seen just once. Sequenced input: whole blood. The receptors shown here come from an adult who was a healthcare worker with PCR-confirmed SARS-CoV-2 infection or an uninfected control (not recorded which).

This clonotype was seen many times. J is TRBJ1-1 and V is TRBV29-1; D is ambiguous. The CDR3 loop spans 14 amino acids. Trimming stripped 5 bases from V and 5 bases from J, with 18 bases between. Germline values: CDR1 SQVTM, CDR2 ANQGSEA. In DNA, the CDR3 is TGCAGCGTTCTGGCAGGTCCCACTGAGACTGAAGCTTTCTTT. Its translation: CSVLAGPTETEAFF.

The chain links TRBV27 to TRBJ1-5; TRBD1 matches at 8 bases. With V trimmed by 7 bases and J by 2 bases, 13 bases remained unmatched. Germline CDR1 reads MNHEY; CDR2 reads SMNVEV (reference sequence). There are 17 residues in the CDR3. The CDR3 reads CASKAFRGLSGNQPQHF. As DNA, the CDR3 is TGTGCCAGCAAAGCATTCAGGGGGCTAAGCGGCAATCAGCCCCAGCATTTT.

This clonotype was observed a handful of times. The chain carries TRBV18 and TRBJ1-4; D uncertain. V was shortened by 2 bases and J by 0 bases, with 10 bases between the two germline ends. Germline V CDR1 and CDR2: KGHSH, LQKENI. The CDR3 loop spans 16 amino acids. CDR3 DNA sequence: TGTGCCAGCTCACCAGTCGATCGGACAACTAATGAAAAACTGTTTTTT. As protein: CASSPVDRTTNEKLFF.

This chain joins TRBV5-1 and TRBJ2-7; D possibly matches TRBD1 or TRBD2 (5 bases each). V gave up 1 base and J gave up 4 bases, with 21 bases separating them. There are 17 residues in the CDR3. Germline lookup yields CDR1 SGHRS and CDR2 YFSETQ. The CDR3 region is CASSLRFPGAPGYEQYF. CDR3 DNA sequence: TGCGCCAGCAGCTTGAGGTTCCCCGGGGCGCCGGGGTACGAGCAGTACTTC.

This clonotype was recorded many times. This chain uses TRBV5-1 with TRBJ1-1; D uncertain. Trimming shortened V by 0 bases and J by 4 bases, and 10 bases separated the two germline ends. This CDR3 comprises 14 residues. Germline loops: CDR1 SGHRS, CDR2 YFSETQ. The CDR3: CASSLEEVGTEAFF. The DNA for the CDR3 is TGCGCCAGCAGCTTGGAGGAGGTAGGCACTGAAGCTTTCTTT.

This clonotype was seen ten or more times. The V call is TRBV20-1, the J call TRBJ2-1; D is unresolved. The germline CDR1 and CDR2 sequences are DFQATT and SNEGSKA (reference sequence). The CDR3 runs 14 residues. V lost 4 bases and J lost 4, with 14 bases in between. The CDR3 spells CSAMSAIKYNEQFF. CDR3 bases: TGCAGTGCTATGTCGGCGATAAAATACAATGAGCAGTTCTTC.

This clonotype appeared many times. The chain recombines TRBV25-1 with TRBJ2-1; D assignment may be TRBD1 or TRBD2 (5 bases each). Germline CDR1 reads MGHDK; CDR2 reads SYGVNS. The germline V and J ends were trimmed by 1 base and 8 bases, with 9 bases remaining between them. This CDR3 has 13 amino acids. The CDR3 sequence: CASSELGEYEQFF. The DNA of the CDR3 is TGTGCCAGCAGTGAATTGGGGGAGTATGAGCAGTTCTTC.

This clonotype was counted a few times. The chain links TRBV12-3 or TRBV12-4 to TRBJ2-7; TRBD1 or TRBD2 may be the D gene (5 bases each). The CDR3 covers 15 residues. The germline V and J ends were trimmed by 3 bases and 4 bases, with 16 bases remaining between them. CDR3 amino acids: CASSFFGTPPYEQYF. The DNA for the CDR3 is TGTGCCAGCAGTTTTTTTGGGACGCCACCTTACGAGCAGTACTTC.

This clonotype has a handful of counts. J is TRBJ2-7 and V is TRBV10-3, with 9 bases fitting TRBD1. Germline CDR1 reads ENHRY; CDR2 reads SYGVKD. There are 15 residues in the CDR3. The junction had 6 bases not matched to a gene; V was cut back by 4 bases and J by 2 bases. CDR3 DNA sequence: TGTGCCATCAGTGCACCGGGACAGGGAACCTACGAGCAGTACTTC. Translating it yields CAISAPGQGTYEQYF.

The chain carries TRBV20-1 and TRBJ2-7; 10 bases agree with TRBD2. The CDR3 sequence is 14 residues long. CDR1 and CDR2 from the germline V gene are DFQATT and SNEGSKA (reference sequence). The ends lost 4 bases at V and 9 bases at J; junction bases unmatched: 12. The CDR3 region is CSATLAGVSGVQYF. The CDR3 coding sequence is TGCAGTGCTACCCTAGCGGGAGTCTCAGGGGTGCAGTACTTC.

This CDR3 reads CASGVTNTGELFF. The CDR3 bases are TGTGCCAGCGGAGTAACCAACACCGGGGAGCTGTTTTTT. The chain employs TRBV5-6 and TRBJ2-2, with D unresolved. Germline CDR1 and CDR2: SGHDT and YYEEEE. The CDR3 sequence is 13 residues long. The ends were cut back, 7 bases at V and 2 bases at J, with 9 bases in the middle.

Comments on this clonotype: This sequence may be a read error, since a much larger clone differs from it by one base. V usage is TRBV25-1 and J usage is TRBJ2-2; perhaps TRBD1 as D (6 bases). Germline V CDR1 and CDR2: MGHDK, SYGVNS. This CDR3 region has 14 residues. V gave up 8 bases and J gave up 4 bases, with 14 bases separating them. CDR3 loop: CASAWGRGTGELFF. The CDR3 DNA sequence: TGTGCCAGCGCGTGGGGGCGCGGCACCGGGGAGCTGTTTTTT.

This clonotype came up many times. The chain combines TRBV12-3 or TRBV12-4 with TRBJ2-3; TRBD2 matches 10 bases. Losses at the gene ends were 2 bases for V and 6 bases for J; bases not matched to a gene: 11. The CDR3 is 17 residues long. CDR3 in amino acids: CASSLWEAGGEADTQYF. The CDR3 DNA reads TGTGCCAGCAGTTTATGGGAAGCGGGAGGGGAGGCGGATACGCAGTATTTT.

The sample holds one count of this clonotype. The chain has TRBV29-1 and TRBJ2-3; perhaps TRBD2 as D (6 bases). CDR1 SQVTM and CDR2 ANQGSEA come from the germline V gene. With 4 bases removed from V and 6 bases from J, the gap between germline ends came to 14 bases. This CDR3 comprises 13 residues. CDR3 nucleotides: TGCAGCGTTGCGGGAGAATGGATGGATACGCAGTATTTT. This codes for CSVAGEWMDTQYF.

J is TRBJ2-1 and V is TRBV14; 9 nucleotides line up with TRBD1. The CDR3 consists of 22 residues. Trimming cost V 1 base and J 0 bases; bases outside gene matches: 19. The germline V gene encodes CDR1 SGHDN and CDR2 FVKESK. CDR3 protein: CASSQADRGLPHSLRSYNEQFF. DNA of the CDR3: TGTGCCAGCAGCCAAGCGGACAGGGGTCTACCTCATAGTCTCCGCTCCTACAATGAGCAGTTCTTC.

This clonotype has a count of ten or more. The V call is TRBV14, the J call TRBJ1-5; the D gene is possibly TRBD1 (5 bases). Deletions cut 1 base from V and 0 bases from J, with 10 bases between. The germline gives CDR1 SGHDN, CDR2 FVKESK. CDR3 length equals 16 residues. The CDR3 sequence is CASSQGQGNSNQPQHF. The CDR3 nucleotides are TGTGCCAGCAGCCAAGGTCAGGGAAATAGCAATCAGCCCCAGCATTTT. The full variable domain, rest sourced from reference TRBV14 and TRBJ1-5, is EAGVTQFPSHSVIEKGQTVTLRCDPISGHDNLYWYRRVMGKEIKFLLHFVKESKQDESGMPNNRFLAERTGGTYSTLKVQPAELEDSGVYFCASSQGQGNSNQPQHFGDGTRLSIL.

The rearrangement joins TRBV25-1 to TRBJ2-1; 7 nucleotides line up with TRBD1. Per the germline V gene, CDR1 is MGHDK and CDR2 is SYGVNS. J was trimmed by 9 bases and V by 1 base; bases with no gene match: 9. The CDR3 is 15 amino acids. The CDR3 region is CASSEWGQGVGEQFF. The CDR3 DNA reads TGTGCCAGCAGTGAATGGGGTCAGGGGGTCGGTGAGCAGTTCTTC.

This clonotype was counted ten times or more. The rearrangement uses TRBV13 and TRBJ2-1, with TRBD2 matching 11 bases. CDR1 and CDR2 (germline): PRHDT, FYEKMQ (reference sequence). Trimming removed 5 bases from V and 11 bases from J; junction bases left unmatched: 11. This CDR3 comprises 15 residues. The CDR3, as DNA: TGTGCCAGCAGCCCTTCCGGGACTAGCGGTAGCAAGCAGTTCTTC. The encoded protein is CASSPSGTSGSKQFF. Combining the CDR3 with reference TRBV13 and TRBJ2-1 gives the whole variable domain AAGVIQSPRHLIKEKRETATLKCYPIPRHDTVYWYQQGPGQDPQFLISFYEKMQSDKGSIPDRFSAQQFSDYHSELNMSSLELGDSALYFCASSPSGTSGSKQFFGPGTRLTVL.